A selection of T cell receptor beta chains follows, all from one sample in a study of cytomegalovirus exposure and HLA in healthy donors. The method was immunoSEQ multiplex PCR; TCRdb's version includes in-frame clones alone and lacks a portion of them. Here the sample spans about 130,000 clones, roughly 86% being singletons. The sample consisted of PBMCs. These receptors were obtained from a man in his thirties or forties in good health and CMV-seronegative. Each CDR3 is given with its conserved first and last residue. The order of the fields is J gene, V gene, D gene, clone size, CDR3 protein, CDR3 DNA. The D gene is left open where the match is weak. Clone size is given for some rows only: seen once, a few or many times, or a class if the clone is expanded.

>TRBJ2-7|TRBV6-6|-|-
CASSYSDVGYYEQYF
TGTGCCAGCAGTTACTCTGATGTCGGGTACTACGAGCAGTACTTC
>TRBJ2-1|TRBV18|TRBD1|-
CASSVLTGGQGYNEQFF
TGTGCCAGCTCAGTACTAACAGGGGGCCAGGGGTACAATGAGCAGTTCTTC
>TRBJ1-5|TRBV6-6|TRBD1|few
CASSWGQENPEPQHF
TGTGCCAGCAGTTGGGGACAGGAGAACCCTGAACCCCAGCATTTT
>TRBJ2-5|TRBV14|TRBD2|once
CASSQRLASGSPKTQYF
TGTGCCAGCAGCCAACGGTTGGCTAGCGGGAGCCCGAAGACCCAGTACTTC
>TRBJ1-5|TRBV2|-|few
CASGASLQPQHF
TGTGCCAGCGGGGCCTCCCTCCAGCCCCAGCATTTT
>TRBJ2-7|TRBV7-9|TRBD2|-
CASSLDGRVDEQYF
TGTGCCAGCAGCTTAGACGGGAGGGTCGACGAGCAGTACTTC
>TRBJ2-7|TRBV30|TRBD2|-
CAWSSTSGYEQYF
TGTGCCTGGAGTTCAACTAGCGGATACGAGCAGTACTTC
>TRBJ1-2|TRBV10-3|TRBD1|-
CAIGRTGPNYGYTF
TGTGCCATCGGAAGGACAGGACCTAACTATGGCTACACCTTC
>TRBJ2-7|TRBV5-6|-|once
CASRGRDILYEQYF
TGTGCCAGCAGAGGCCGGGACATCTTATACGAGCAGTACTTC
>TRBJ1-5|TRBV5-5|TRBD1|-
CASSLDGQGRQPQHF
TGTGCCAGCAGCTTGGACGGACAGGGTAGACAGCCCCAGCATTTT
>TRBJ2-2|TRBV7-9|-|-
CASSIKFSPGSNTGELFF
TGTGCCAGCAGCATTAAATTTTCCCCGGGATCGAACACCGGGGAGCTGTTTTTT
>TRBJ1-3|TRBV30|TRBD1|once
CAWDGPGGLGNTIYF
TGTGCCTGGGACGGACCAGGGGGACTTGGAAACACCATATATTTT
>TRBJ2-2|TRBV14|TRBD1|-
CASSQPQGIGELFF
TGTGCCAGCAGCCAACCACAGGGGATCGGGGAGCTGTTTTTT
>TRBJ1-3|TRBV10-3|-|-
CAISPGGGSGNTIYF
TGTGCCATCAGCCCCGGGGGAGGGTCCGGAAACACCATATATTTT
>TRBJ2-7|TRBV10-3|-|once
CAISPGTLPSQYF
TGTGCCATCAGCCCCGGGACTCTTCCCTCGCAGTACTTC
>TRBJ1-1|TRBV6-5|TRBD1|once
CASSPLGQTNTEAFF
TGTGCCAGCAGTCCCCTGGGACAGACGAACACTGAAGCTTTCTTT
>TRBJ2-5|TRBV25-1|TRBD1|once
CASRDRGDQETQYF
TGTGCCAGCAGGGACAGGGGAGACCAAGAGACCCAGTACTTC
>TRBJ2-7|TRBV12-5|-|-
CASVPPAGGNEQYF
TGTGCTAGTGTTCCCCCGGCGGGTGGAAACGAGCAGTACTTC
>TRBJ1-2|TRBV21-1|-|once
CASSKYGVYGYTF
TGTGCCAGCAGCAAATACGGAGTCTATGGCTACACCTTC
>TRBJ2-4|TRBV7-9|-|once
CASSLPLAPKNIQYF
TGTGCCAGCAGCTTACCGCTAGCCCCCAAAAACATTCAGTACTTC
>TRBJ2-4|TRBV30|-|-
CAWSVLGEVQYF
TGTGCCTGGAGTGTATTGGGGGAGGTTCAGTACTTC
>TRBJ1-2|TRBV30|-|-
CAWSGGGQGYTF
TGTGCCTGGAGTGGAGGAGGGCAGGGCTACACCTTC
>TRBJ1-1|TRBV6-1|TRBD1|-
CASSEDTGGNTEAFF
TGTGCCAGCAGTGAAGACACAGGGGGGAACACTGAAGCTTTCTTT
>TRBJ1-3|TRBV11-3|-|-
CASSLESNTIYF
TGTGCCAGCAGCTTAGAGTCGAACACCATATATTTT
>TRBJ1-1|TRBV7-8|-|-
CASSPLQGRGGAFF
TGTGCCAGCAGCCCCCTCCAGGGGAGGGGAGGCGCTTTCTTT
>TRBJ1-2|TRBV7-9|-|-
CASSTGGGYTF
TGTGCCAGCAGTACAGGTGGCGGCTACACCTTC
>TRBJ2-7|TRBV30|TRBD2|-
CAWSWGGEQYF
TGTGCCTGGAGCTGGGGGGGCGAGCAGTACTTC
>TRBJ1-3|TRBV25-1|-|-
CASSEGGGSGNTIYF
TGTGCCAGCAGTGAGGGAGGGGGCTCTGGAAACACCATATATTTT
>TRBJ1-1|TRBV2|-|few
CASSARQASGTEAFF
TGTGCCAGCAGTGCTCGACAGGCCTCAGGTACTGAAGCTTTCTTT
>TRBJ1-5|TRBV4-1|TRBD1|-
CASSGTGVPNQPQHF
TGCGCCAGCAGCGGTACAGGGGTTCCCAATCAGCCCCAGCATTTT
>TRBJ2-7|TRBV7-9|-|-
CASSLPGAYEQYF
TGTGCCAGCAGCTTACCCGGGGCCTACGAGCAGTACTTC
>TRBJ2-7|TRBV4-1|TRBD2|-
CASSLGTSGPYEQYF
TGCGCCAGCAGCCTCGGGACTAGCGGACCCTACGAGCAGTACTTC
>TRBJ2-2|TRBV7-3|-|-
CASSLESRGGGELFF
TGTGCCAGCAGCTTAGAGTCCAGGGGCGGCGGGGAGCTGTTTTTT
>TRBJ2-7|TRBV7-9|-|-
CASSTGQVYEQYF
TGTGCCAGCAGCACAGGGCAGGTCTACGAGCAGTACTTC
>TRBJ1-1|TRBV18|TRBD1|-
CASSTGQGRGTEAFF
TGTGCCAGCTCAACGGGACAGGGTCGGGGCACTGAAGCTTTCTTT
>TRBJ2-3|TRBV6-4|-|-
CASADLGGAGTDTQYF
TGTGCCAGTGCGGACCTTGGGGGGGCCGGCACAGATACGCAGTATTTT
>TRBJ1-2|TRBV19|TRBD1|-
CASSIRGQGYGYTF
TGTGCCAGTAGTATCAGGGGACAGGGCTATGGCTACACCTTC
>TRBJ2-2|TRBV5-1|TRBD2|-
CASSLAAGGRGELFF
TGCGCCAGCAGCTTGGCGGCGGGAGGACGCGGGGAGCTGTTTTTT
>TRBJ2-7|TRBV30|TRBD1|-
CAWSVGQGSYEQYF
TGTGCCTGGAGTGTGGGACAGGGCTCCTACGAGCAGTACTTC
>TRBJ2-2|TRBV7-2|TRBD2|-
CASSLGQGLAGSNTGELFF
TGTGCCAGCAGCTTAGGCCAGGGACTAGCGGGGTCGAACACCGGGGAGCTGTTTTTT
>TRBJ2-2|TRBV2|TRBD1|once
CASRGTGRNTGELFF
TGTGCCAGCAGGGGGACAGGAAGAAACACCGGGGAGCTGTTTTTT
>TRBJ2-1|TRBV27|TRBD2|-
CATLVAGGTYNEQFF
TGTGCCACCCTGGTAGCGGGAGGAACCTACAATGAGCAGTTCTTC
>TRBJ1-2|TRBV5-5|TRBD1|-
CASSWSQGAGYGYTF
TGTGCCAGCAGCTGGAGCCAGGGGGCTGGATATGGCTACACCTTC
>TRBJ1-3|TRBV7-8|TRBD1|-
CASSLWIRQGPNTIYF
TGTGCCAGCAGCTTATGGATACGACAGGGGCCAAACACCATATATTTT
>TRBJ2-3|TRBV30|TRBD2|-
CAWSARSGMGTQYF
TGTGCCTGGAGTGCGCGGAGCGGGATGGGTACGCAGTATTTT
>TRBJ1-5|TRBV18|-|-
CASSPFTGNQPQHF
TGTGCCAGCTCACCGTTTACAGGCAATCAGCCCCAGCATTTT
>TRBJ1-2|TRBV7-8|-|-
CASSPLTSGLLGYGYTF
TGTGCCAGCAGCCCATTAACCTCAGGGCTTTTAGGGTATGGCTACACCTTC
>TRBJ1-5|TRBV15|-|few
CATSLTVSNQPQHF
TGTGCCACCAGCCTTACAGTTAGCAATCAGCCCCAGCATTTT
>TRBJ2-7|TRBV5-1|TRBD2|-
CASSRGLVYEQYF
TGCGCCAGCAGCCGGGGACTAGTTTACGAGCAGTACTTC
>TRBJ1-1|TRBV5-6|-|-
CASSLVGRNTEAFF
TGTGCCAGCAGCTTGGTTGGCAGGAACACTGAAGCTTTCTTT
>TRBJ2-7|TRBV6-5|TRBD2|-
CASHGLAGEFEQYF
TGTGCCAGCCACGGCCTAGCGGGAGAATTCGAGCAGTACTTC
>TRBJ1-3|TRBV5-6|-|-
CASSFVDSTPGNTIYF
TGTGCCAGCAGCTTCGTCGACAGCACACCTGGAAACACCATATATTTT
>TRBJ2-1|TRBV5-1|-|-
CANNPGVNSYNEQFF
TGCGCCAACAACCCGGGGGTGAACTCCTACAATGAGCAGTTCTTC
>TRBJ2-2|TRBV7-2|-|-
CASSSELATNTGELFF
TGTGCCAGCAGCTCCGAACTAGCTACGAACACCGGGGAGCTGTTTTTT
>TRBJ1-5|TRBV4-1|-|-
CASSLGVGNDQPQHF
TGCGCCAGCAGCCTGGGAGTCGGGAATGATCAGCCCCAGCATTTT
>TRBJ2-1|TRBV4-2|-|once
CASSQPPGLEQFF
TGTGCCAGCAGCCAGCCCCCGGGACTTGAGCAGTTCTTC
>TRBJ2-5|TRBV27|TRBD2|-
CASSLVPLAGEETQYF
TGTGCCAGCAGTTTAGTTCCTCTAGCGGGAGAAGAGACCCAGTACTTC
>TRBJ2-1|TRBV27|-|once
CASSIDLREPYNEQFF
TGTGCCAGCAGTATAGACTTAAGAGAACCCTACAATGAGCAGTTCTTC
>TRBJ2-1|TRBV7-6|TRBD2|-
CASSMGLAGGIWSYNEQFF
TGTGCCAGCAGCATGGGACTAGCGGGAGGGATTTGGTCCTACAATGAGCAGTTCTTC